This TCR beta chain was recovered during a study of spatial heterogeneity in lung cancer. In the study overall: Tumor-region TCR transcript counts correlated strongly with a T cell module score from matched bulk RNA-seq. Study-level results: Tumor mutation counts were tracked by expanded intratumoral alpha and beta TCR counts.

All TCR cDNA molecules were individually tagged with a unique molecular identifier. MiXCR was run by TCRdb on the 5' RACE reads, yielding one entry per CDR3 protein. The table has around 100,000 distinct CDR3 sequences, 3.5% to 5% seen once. This clonotype showed up many times. Its antigen is unidentified. Losses at the gene ends were 4 bases for V and 9 bases for J; bases not matched to a gene: 6. Germline CDR1 reads SQVTM; CDR2 reads ANQGSEA. The CDR3 contains 12 residues. Time point indicated: sample taken at primary tumor resection. Donation came from 70 or so patients with untreated early-stage non-small cell lung cancer. Tumor, nontumor lung or frozen PBMC supplied whole RNA that was sequenced unsorted.

The chain uses TRBV29-1 and TRBJ2-1; 7 nucleotides match TRBD2. This TCR was sampled from a male donor with early-stage non-small cell lung cancer. The specimen was lung tumor tissue, collected at surgery. Written as DNA, the CDR3 is TGCAGCGTTGGTGCCCCGGGAGGTGAGCAGTTCTTC. The encoded protein is CSVGAPGGEQFF.